Listed below are T cell receptor beta chains from one sample, sequenced in a study of OX40 agonist ivuxolimab in advanced cancers. Only in-frame clones appear in the TCRdb table, and some are missing; sequencing was by immunoSEQ multiplex PCR. This table has 73,000 or so clones, 75% to 85% appearing once. The starting material was CD4+ or CD8+ T cells sorted from blood, obtained in a trial of the OX40 agonist ivuxolimab. These receptors were collected from an adult with an advanced solid tumor such as melanoma, head and neck, liver or kidney cancer. Each CDR3 is given with its conserved first and last residue. The order of the fields is clone size, D gene, CDR3 length, V gene, J gene, CDR3 DNA, CDR3 protein. A D gene is named only where the DNA matches it firmly. Clone size is not always given. Where it is, it says once, few, many or a class for expanded clones.

abundance: few; d_gene: TRBD1; len: 14; v_gene: TRBV5-1; j_gene: TRBJ2-7; CDR3nt: TGCGCCAGCAGCATCCGGGACAGGGGCTACGAGCAGTACTTC; CDR3aa: CASSIRDRGYEQYF
abundance: NA; d_gene: TRBD1; len: 15; v_gene: TRBV11-2; j_gene: TRBJ2-5; CDR3nt: TGTGCCAGCAGCTTACAGGGACAGGGTCAAGAGACCCAGTACTTC; CDR3aa: CASSLQGQGQETQYF
abundance: NA; d_gene: TRBD1; len: 15; v_gene: TRBV7-9; j_gene: TRBJ2-2; CDR3nt: TGTGCCAGCAGCTTAGCGACAGGGGACATCGGGGAGCTGTTTTTT; CDR3aa: CASSLATGDIGELFF
abundance: NA; d_gene: NA; len: 14; v_gene: TRBV11-2; j_gene: TRBJ1-3; CDR3nt: TGTGCCAGCAGCTCTCTGACCGCGTGGGCCGTCATATATTTT; CDR3aa: CASSSLTAWAVIYF
abundance: NA; d_gene: TRBD1; len: 14; v_gene: TRBV15; j_gene: TRBJ2-7; CDR3nt: TGTGCCACCAGCAGAGACAGGGGGACATACGAGCAGTACTTC; CDR3aa: CATSRDRGTYEQYF
abundance: NA; d_gene: TRBD1; len: 16; v_gene: TRBV7-8; j_gene: TRBJ1-6; CDR3nt: TGTGCCAGCAGCTTGACAGGGGGCGCCTATAATTCACCCCTCCACTTT; CDR3aa: CASSLTGGAYNSPLHF
abundance: NA; d_gene: NA; len: 15; v_gene: TRBV30; j_gene: TRBJ1-5; CDR3nt: TGTGCCTGGAGTGTACAAGGGACAATGGGCCAGCCCCAGCATTTT; CDR3aa: CAWSVQGTMGQPQHF
abundance: NA; d_gene: NA; len: 17; v_gene: TRBV27; j_gene: TRBJ2-7; CDR3nt: TGTGCCAGCAGTCAGCACCGGGGTAGGGGTGGAGGGTACGAGCAGTACTTC; CDR3aa: CASSQHRGRGGGYEQYF
abundance: NA; d_gene: NA; len: 13; v_gene: TRBV7-2; j_gene: TRBJ1-1; CDR3nt: TGTGCCAGCAGCTCCCAGGTGAACACTGAAGCTTTCTTT; CDR3aa: CASSSQVNTEAFF
abundance: NA; d_gene: NA; len: 17; v_gene: TRBV4-2; j_gene: TRBJ2-6; CDR3nt: TGTGCCAGCAGCCAAGGCGCGCCCGGGAGTGGGGCCAACGTCCTGACTTTC; CDR3aa: CASSQGAPGSGANVLTF
abundance: once; d_gene: TRBD1; len: 15; v_gene: TRBV6-1; j_gene: TRBJ2-2; CDR3nt: TGTGCCAGCAGTACCCGGACAGGGGTAACCGGGGAGCTGTTTTTT; CDR3aa: CASSTRTGVTGELFF
abundance: NA; d_gene: NA; len: 13; v_gene: TRBV7-2; j_gene: TRBJ1-1; CDR3nt: TGTGCCAGCAGTCAGGCCCCGAACACTGAAGCTTTCTTT; CDR3aa: CASSQAPNTEAFF
abundance: NA; d_gene: TRBD1; len: 15; v_gene: TRBV4-3; j_gene: TRBJ1-3; CDR3nt: TGCGCCAGCAGACCCGAGGGGGCGTCTGGAAACACCATATATTTT; CDR3aa: CASRPEGASGNTIYF
abundance: NA; d_gene: TRBD2; len: 15; v_gene: TRBV9; j_gene: TRBJ2-1; CDR3nt: TGTGCCAGCAGCCTCCGACCCGGGACTACCAATGAGCAGTTCTTC; CDR3aa: CASSLRPGTTNEQFF
abundance: NA; d_gene: NA; len: 14; v_gene: TRBV2; j_gene: TRBJ2-1; CDR3nt: TGTGCCAGCAGTGGACAGCCTTCCTACAATGAGCAGTTCTTC; CDR3aa: CASSGQPSYNEQFF
abundance: NA; d_gene: NA; len: 15; v_gene: TRBV5-6; j_gene: TRBJ1-4; CDR3nt: TGTGCCAGCAGCCTATCAACAGTGGGGCTTGAAAAACTGTTTTTT; CDR3aa: CASSLSTVGLEKLFF
abundance: NA; d_gene: NA; len: 15; v_gene: TRBV7-2; j_gene: TRBJ1-3; CDR3nt: TGTGCCAGCAGCTTAGATACCGGGACCGGAAACACCATATATTTT; CDR3aa: CASSLDTGTGNTIYF
abundance: NA; d_gene: NA; len: 17; v_gene: TRBV7-9; j_gene: TRBJ2-4; CDR3nt: TGTGCCAGCAGCTTTAGCCGGGCAGAATTAGCCAAAAACATTCAGTACTTC; CDR3aa: CASSFSRAELAKNIQYF
abundance: NA; d_gene: NA; len: 15; v_gene: TRBV5-4; j_gene: TRBJ2-7; CDR3nt: TGTGCCAGCAGCTTGGGGGGGGCAACCCAGGGCGAGCAGTACTTC; CDR3aa: CASSLGGATQGEQYF
abundance: NA; d_gene: NA; len: 13; v_gene: TRBV15; j_gene: TRBJ1-5; CDR3nt: TGTGCCACCAGCAGAGACCGGGGTGAGGTTCAGCATTTT; CDR3aa: CATSRDRGEVQHF
abundance: once; d_gene: TRBD2; len: 15; v_gene: TRBV6-5; j_gene: TRBJ2-7; CDR3nt: TGTGCCAGCAGTTCCCCTAGCGGGGCCCGCCTAGAGCAGTACTTC; CDR3aa: CASSSPSGARLEQYF
abundance: NA; d_gene: NA; len: 13; v_gene: TRBV21-1; j_gene: TRBJ2-7; CDR3nt: TGTGCCAGCAGTCGGACGGTCCCCCACGAGCAGTACTTC; CDR3aa: CASSRTVPHEQYF
abundance: once; d_gene: NA; len: 13; v_gene: TRBV2; j_gene: TRBJ2-7; CDR3nt: TGTGCCAGCAAAGGGGGATTCGTCTACGAGCAGTACTTC; CDR3aa: CASKGGFVYEQYF
abundance: NA; d_gene: NA; len: 14; v_gene: TRBV5-4; j_gene: TRBJ1-6; CDR3nt: TGTGCCAGCAGCTTGCAGGGCTATAATTCACCCCTCCACTTT; CDR3aa: CASSLQGYNSPLHF
abundance: few; d_gene: NA; len: 14; v_gene: TRBV19; j_gene: TRBJ1-2; CDR3nt: TGTGCCAGTAGTATTCCCCAGGGAAGGTATGGCTACACCTTC; CDR3aa: CASSIPQGRYGYTF
abundance: NA; d_gene: TRBD1; len: 17; v_gene: TRBV7-3; j_gene: TRBJ2-3; CDR3nt: TGTGCCAGCAGCTCTAAAGGGGGCCCCCCTAGCACAGATACGCAGTATTTT; CDR3aa: CASSSKGGPPSTDTQYF
abundance: NA; d_gene: NA; len: 13; v_gene: TRBV7-6; j_gene: TRBJ1-1; CDR3nt: TGTGCCAGCAGCTTACAGGTAAACACTGAAGCTTTCTTT; CDR3aa: CASSLQVNTEAFF
abundance: few; d_gene: TRBD2; len: 15; v_gene: TRBV7-2; j_gene: TRBJ2-3; CDR3nt: TGTGCCAGCAGCACCCCGGTGGGTAGCGGGGGTGGCATCTATTTT; CDR3aa: CASSTPVGSGGGIYF
abundance: NA; d_gene: NA; len: 17; v_gene: TRBV10-3; j_gene: TRBJ2-7; CDR3nt: TGTGCCATCACCAAGGGGGCCAGCGGGGGAGCCAACTACGAGCAGTACTTC; CDR3aa: CAITKGASGGANYEQYF
abundance: NA; d_gene: NA; len: 14; v_gene: TRBV7-2; j_gene: TRBJ2-5; CDR3nt: TGTGCCAGCAGCAGAAACTCAGGGCGAGAGACCCAGTACTTC; CDR3aa: CASSRNSGRETQYF
abundance: once; d_gene: TRBD2; len: 14; v_gene: TRBV5-1; j_gene: TRBJ2-5; CDR3nt: TGCGCCAGCAGCTGGCGGGGGGGCCGAGAGACCCAGTACTTC; CDR3aa: CASSWRGGRETQYF
abundance: NA; d_gene: NA; len: 14; v_gene: TRBV19; j_gene: TRBJ2-7; CDR3nt: TGTGCCAGTAGTACAGGGTGGGAGGCCTACGAGCAGTACTTC; CDR3aa: CASSTGWEAYEQYF
abundance: NA; d_gene: NA; len: 14; v_gene: TRBV4-3; j_gene: TRBJ2-3; CDR3nt: TGCGCCAGCAGCCAAGTTCAGGGCAGAGATACGCAGTATTTT; CDR3aa: CASSQVQGRDTQYF
abundance: NA; d_gene: TRBD2; len: 15; v_gene: TRBV4-1; j_gene: TRBJ2-2; CDR3nt: TGCGCCAGCAGCCAAGAACGAGCGGGGCACGGGGAGCTGTTTTTT; CDR3aa: CASSQERAGHGELFF
abundance: NA; d_gene: NA; len: 12; v_gene: TRBV2; j_gene: TRBJ1-2; CDR3nt: TGTGCCAGCACCCCAGGGGACTATGGCTACACCTTC; CDR3aa: CASTPGDYGYTF
abundance: once; d_gene: TRBD1; len: 17; v_gene: TRBV7-9; j_gene: TRBJ2-1; CDR3nt: TGTGCCAGCAGCTTAGAGACCGGGACAGGCTCCTACAATGAGCAGTTCTTC; CDR3aa: CASSLETGTGSYNEQFF
abundance: NA; d_gene: NA; len: 15; v_gene: TRBV11-2; j_gene: TRBJ1-2; CDR3nt: TGTGCCAGCAGGTACCCGGGACTAGGGATCTATGGCTACACCTTC; CDR3aa: CASRYPGLGIYGYTF
abundance: few; d_gene: NA; len: 16; v_gene: TRBV9; j_gene: TRBJ2-5; CDR3nt: TGTGCCAGCAGCGTAGGTCCCCGAGTTGGAGGAGAGACCCAGTACTTC; CDR3aa: CASSVGPRVGGETQYF
abundance: NA; d_gene: NA; len: 15; v_gene: TRBV7-2; j_gene: TRBJ1-6; CDR3nt: TGTGCCAGCAGCTTACAGGCTAGCTTATCTTCACCCCTCCACTTT; CDR3aa: CASSLQASLSSPLHF
abundance: NA; d_gene: NA; len: 14; v_gene: TRBV7-9; j_gene: TRBJ1-2; CDR3nt: TGTGCCAGCAGCTTAGTCGGCAGGGTGGATGGCTACACCTTC; CDR3aa: CASSLVGRVDGYTF
abundance: NA; d_gene: NA; len: 15; v_gene: TRBV19; j_gene: TRBJ1-5; CDR3nt: TGTGCCAGTAGTATTCCAGAAGGGAGCAATCAGCCCCAGCATTTT; CDR3aa: CASSIPEGSNQPQHF